The clone carrying this T cell receptor (beta chain) is a singleton in its sample. The germline CDR1 and CDR2 sequences are MNHEY and SVGAGI. The CDR3 loop spans 13 amino acids. Trimming at V came to 6 bases and at J to 6 bases, leaving 5 bases not matched to a gene. This entry comes from a study of blood T cell repertoires in COVID-19. On the study more broadly: The origin of the acute and convalescent COVID-19 samples was the United States, Italy and Spain. PBMCs, B-cell-depleted T cells, or T cells were the source of the cDNA or gDNA that made up the material.

Only in-frame clones appear in the TCRdb table, and some are missing; sequencing was by immunoSEQ multiplex PCR. The repertoire holds 230,000 or so clones, with about 91% as singletons. The sample taken for sequencing was peripheral blood. This clonotype was obtained from a woman aged 40 to 50 who had recovered from COVID-19. The chain carries TRBV6-5 and TRBJ1-3; 7 positions match TRBD1. In DNA, the CDR3 is TGTGCCAGCAGCTCGGGACAGTTAAACACCATATATTTT. This encodes CASSSGQLNTIYF.